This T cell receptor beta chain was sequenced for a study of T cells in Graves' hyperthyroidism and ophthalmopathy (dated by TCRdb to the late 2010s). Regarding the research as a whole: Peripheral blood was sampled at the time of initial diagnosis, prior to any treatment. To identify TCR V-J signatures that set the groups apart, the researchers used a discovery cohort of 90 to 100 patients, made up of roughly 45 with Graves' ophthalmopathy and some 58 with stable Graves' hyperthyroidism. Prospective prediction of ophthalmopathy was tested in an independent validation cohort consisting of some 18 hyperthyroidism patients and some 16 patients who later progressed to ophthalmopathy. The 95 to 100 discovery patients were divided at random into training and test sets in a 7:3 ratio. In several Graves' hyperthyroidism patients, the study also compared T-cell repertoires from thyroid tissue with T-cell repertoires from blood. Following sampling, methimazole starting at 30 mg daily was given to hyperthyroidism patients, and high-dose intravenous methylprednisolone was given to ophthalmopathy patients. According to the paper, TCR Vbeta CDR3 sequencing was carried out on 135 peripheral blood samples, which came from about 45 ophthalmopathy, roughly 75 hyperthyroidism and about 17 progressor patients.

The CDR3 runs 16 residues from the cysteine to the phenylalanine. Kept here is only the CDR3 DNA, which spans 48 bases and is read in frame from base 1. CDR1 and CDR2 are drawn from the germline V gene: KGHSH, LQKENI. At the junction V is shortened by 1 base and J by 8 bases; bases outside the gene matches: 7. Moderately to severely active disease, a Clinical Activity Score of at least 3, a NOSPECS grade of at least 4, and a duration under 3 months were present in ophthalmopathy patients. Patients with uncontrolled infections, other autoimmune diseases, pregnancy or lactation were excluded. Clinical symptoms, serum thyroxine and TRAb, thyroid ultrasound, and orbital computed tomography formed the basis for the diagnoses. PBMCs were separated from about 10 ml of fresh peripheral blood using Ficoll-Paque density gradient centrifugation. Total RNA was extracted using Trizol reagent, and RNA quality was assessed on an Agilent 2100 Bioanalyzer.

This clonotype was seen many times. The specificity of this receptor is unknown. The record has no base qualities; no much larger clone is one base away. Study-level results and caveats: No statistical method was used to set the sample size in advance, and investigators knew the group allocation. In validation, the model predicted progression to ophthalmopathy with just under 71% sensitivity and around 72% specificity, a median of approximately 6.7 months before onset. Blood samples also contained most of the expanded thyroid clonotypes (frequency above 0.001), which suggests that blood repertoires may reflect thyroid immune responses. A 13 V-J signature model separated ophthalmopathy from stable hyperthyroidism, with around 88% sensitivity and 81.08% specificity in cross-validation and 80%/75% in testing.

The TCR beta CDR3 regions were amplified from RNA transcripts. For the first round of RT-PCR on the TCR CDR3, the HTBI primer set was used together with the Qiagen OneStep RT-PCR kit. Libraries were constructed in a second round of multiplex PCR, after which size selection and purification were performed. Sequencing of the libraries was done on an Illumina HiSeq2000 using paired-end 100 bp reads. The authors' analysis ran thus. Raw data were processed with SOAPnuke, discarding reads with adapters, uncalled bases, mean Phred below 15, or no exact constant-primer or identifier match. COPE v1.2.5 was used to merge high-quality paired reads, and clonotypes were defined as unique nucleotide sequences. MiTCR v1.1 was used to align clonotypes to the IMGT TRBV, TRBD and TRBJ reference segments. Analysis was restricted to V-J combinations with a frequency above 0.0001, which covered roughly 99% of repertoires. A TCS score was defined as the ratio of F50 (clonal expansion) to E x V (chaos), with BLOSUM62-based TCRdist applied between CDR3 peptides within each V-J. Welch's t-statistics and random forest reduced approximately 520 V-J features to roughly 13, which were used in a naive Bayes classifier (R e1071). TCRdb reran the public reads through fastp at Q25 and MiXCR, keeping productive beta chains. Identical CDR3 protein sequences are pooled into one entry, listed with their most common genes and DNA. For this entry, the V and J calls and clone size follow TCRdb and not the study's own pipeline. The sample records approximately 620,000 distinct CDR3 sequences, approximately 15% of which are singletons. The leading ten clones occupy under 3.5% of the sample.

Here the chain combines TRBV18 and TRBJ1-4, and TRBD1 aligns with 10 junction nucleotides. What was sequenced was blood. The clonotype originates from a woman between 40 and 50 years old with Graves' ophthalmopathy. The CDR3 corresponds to CASSPRDRGLAEKLFF. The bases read TGTGCCAGCTCACCACGGGACAGGGGATTAGCGGAAAAACTGTTTTTT.